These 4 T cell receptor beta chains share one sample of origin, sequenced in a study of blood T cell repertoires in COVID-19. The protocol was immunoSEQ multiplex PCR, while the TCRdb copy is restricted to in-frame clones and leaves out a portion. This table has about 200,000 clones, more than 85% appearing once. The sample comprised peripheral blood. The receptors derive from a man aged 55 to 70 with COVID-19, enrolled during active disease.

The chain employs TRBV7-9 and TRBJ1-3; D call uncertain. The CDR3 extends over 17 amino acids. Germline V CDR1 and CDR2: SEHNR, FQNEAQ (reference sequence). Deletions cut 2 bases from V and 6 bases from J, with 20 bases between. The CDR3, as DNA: TGTGCCAGCAGCTTAATTAGTTCGCGGGTTTGGGAAAACACCATATATTTT. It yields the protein CASSLISSRVWENTIYF.

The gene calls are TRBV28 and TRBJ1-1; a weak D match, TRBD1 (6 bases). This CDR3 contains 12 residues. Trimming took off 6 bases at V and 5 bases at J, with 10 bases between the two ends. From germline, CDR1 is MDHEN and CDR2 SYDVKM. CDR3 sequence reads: CASRLQGTEAFF. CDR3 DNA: TGTGCCAGCAGACTCCAGGGGACTGAAGCTTTCTTT.

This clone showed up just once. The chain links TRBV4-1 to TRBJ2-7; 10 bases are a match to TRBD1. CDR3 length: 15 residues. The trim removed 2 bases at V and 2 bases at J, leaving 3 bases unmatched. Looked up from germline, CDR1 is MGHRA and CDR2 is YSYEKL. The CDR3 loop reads CASSQWDRGTYEQYF. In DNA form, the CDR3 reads TGCGCCAGCAGCCAATGGGACAGGGGAACCTACGAGCAGTACTTC.

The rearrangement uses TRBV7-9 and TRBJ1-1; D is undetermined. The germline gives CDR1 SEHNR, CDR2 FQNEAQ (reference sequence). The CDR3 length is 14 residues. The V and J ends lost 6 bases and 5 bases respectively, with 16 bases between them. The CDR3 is CASSYSGIGTEAFF. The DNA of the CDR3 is TGTGCCAGCAGTTATTCCGGGATAGGGACTGAAGCTTTCTTT.